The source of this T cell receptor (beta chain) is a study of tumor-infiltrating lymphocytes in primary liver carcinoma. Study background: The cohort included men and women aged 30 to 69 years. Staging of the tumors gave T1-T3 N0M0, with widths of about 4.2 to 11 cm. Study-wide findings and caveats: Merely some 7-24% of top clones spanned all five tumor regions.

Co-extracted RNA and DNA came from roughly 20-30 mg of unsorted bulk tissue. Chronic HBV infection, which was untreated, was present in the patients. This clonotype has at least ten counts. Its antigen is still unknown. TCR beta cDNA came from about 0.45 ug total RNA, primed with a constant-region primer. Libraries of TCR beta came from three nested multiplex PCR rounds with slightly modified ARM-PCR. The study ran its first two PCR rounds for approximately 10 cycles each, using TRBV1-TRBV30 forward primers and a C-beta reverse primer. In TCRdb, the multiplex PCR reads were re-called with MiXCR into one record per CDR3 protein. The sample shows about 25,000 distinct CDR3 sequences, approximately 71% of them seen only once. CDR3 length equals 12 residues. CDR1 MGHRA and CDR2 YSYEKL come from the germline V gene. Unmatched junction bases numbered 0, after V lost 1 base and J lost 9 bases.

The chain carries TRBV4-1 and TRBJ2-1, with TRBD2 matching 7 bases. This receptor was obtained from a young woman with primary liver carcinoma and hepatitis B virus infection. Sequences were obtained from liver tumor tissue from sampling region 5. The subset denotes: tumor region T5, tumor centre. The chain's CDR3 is CASSQAGGEQFF. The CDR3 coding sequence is TGCGCCAGCAGCCAAGCGGGAGGTGAGCAGTTCTTC.